This T cell receptor beta chain was sequenced in a study of shared clonotypes between healthy human individuals. Overall study context: Three plates were used per donor for CD4 naive, three for CD4 memory, two for CD8 naive and one for CD8 memory.

Terminally differentiated effector memory CD45RA+ cells were excluded by CCR7 positive selection of CD45RO-negative cells. Genomic DNA per cell subset filled all wells of several immunoSEQ plates. The data were produced by immunoSEQ multiplex PCR, yet TCRdb's version contains in-frame clones alone and is incomplete. The data show hundreds of thousands of clones, approximately 96% seen once. Overall study findings and caveats: Lower generation probabilities were found for non-shared clonotypes than for those shared by all four donors. Sorted-subset sequencing, rarefaction showed, was incomplete despite large depth.

CDR3 size: 14 residues. Germline values: CDR1 SGHVS, CDR2 FNYEAQ. On this clone: Its antigen is unknown.

The sequenced material came from naive CD8+ T cells sorted from blood. The V gene is TRBV7-6, the J gene TRBJ2-5; TRBD2 is a possible D gene (6 bases). The better agreement between TRBJ2-7 and the DNA end casts doubt on the J call. This clonotype was obtained from a woman aged 30 to 39 in good health. The CDR3 nucleotides read TGTGCCAGCAGCTCGTCATTCGGGAGCGGCGAGCAGTACTTC. Translated, it gives CASSSSFGSGEQYF.